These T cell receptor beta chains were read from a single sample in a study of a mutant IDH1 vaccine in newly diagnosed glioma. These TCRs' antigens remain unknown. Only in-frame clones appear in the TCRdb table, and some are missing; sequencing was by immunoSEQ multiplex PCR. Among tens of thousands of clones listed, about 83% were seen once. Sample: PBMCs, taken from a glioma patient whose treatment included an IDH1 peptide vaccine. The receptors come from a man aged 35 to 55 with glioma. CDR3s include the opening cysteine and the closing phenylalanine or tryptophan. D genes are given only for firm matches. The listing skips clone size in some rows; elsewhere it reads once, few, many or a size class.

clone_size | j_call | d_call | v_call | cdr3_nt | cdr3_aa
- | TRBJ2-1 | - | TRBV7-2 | TGTGCCAGCAGCCCGAGGGGGGGTGCAGGAGGGAATGAGCAGTTCTTC | CASSPRGGAGGNEQFF
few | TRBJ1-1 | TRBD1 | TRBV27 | TGTGCCAGCAGTTTAAAACCCGGGACAGGGACCTCTTTCTTT | CASSLKPGTGTSFF
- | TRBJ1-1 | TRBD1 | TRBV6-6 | TGTGCCAGCAGAACCGGGACAGGGGGCCCTGAAGCTTTCTTT | CASRTGTGGPEAFF
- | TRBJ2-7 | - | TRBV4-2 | TGTGCCAGCAGCCAACCTTCACACGCCGAGCAGTACTTC | CASSQPSHAEQYF
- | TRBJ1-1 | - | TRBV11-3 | TGTGCCAGCAGCTTAGAAGCGAGGACTGAAGCTTTCTTT | CASSLEARTEAFF
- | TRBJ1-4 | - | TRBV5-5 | TGTGCCAGCAGCTTTGTGGGGAATGAAAAACTGTTTTTT | CASSFVGNEKLFF
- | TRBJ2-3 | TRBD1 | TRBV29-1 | TGCAGCGCCGGGACAGGGGGCATGGGTACGCAGTATTTT | CSAGTGGMGTQYF
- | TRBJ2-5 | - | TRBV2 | TGTGCCAGCAGTGAAGTAGCCCAGTACTTC | CASSEVAQYF
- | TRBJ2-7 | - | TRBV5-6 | TGTGCCAGCAGCTTGGCCGGGAAGGGTTCCTACGAGCAGTACTTC | CASSLAGKGSYEQYF
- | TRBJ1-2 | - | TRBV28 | TGTGCCAGCAAGGACAGCGCTAACTATGGCTACACCTTC | CASKDSANYGYTF
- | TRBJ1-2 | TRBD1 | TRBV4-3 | TGCGCCAGCAGCCAAGGGCTGACAGGGAGCTATGGCTACACCTTC | CASSQGLTGSYGYTF
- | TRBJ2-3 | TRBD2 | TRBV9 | TGTGCCAGCAGCGCAGAGCGGGGGCCCACAGATACGCAGTATTTT | CASSAERGPTDTQYF
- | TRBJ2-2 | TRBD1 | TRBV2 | TGTGCCAGCAGTGAATTGGGGGACAGGGGAGGGGAGCTGTTTTTT | CASSELGDRGGELFF
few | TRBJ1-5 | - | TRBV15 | TGTGCCACCAGCAGAGGGAGGGGCAGCGTGAATCAGCCCCAGCATTTT | CATSRGRGSVNQPQHF
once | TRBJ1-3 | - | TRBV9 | TGTGCCAGCAGCGGGGGCGGCCTTATCTCTGGAAACACCATATATTTT | CASSGGGLISGNTIYF
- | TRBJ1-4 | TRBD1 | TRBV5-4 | TGTGCCAGCAGTTTAGGACAGGCAACTAATGAAAAACTGTTTTTT | CASSLGQATNEKLFF
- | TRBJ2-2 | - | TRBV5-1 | TGCGCCAGCACCCTAAGCGGGAACACCGGGGAGCTGTTTTTT | CASTLSGNTGELFF
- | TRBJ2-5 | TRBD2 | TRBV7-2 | TGTGCCAGCAGCTTATTACTAGCGGGAGAGACCCAGTACTTC | CASSLLLAGETQYF
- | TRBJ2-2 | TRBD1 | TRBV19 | TGTGCCAGTGAATCCGGGACAGAAAACACCGGGGAGCTGTTTTTT | CASESGTENTGELFF
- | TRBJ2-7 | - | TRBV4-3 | TGCGCCAGCAGCCAAGACAGGGGGGGGGCCTACGAGCAGTACTTC | CASSQDRGGAYEQYF
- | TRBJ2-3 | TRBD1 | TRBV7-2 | TGTGCCAGCAGCTTACCGACAGGGATCACAGATACGCAGTATTTT | CASSLPTGITDTQYF
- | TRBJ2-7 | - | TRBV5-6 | TGTGCCAGCAGAGGTGGAGGGGGCATCGAGCAGTACTTC | CASRGGGGIEQYF
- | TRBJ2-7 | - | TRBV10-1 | TGCGCCAGCAGTGGTCGGGAGTGGTACGAGCAGTACTTC | CASSGREWYEQYF
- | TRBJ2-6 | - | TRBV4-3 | TGCGCCAGCAGCCAAGATCCAGCGGTCTCTGGGGCCAACGTCCTGACTTTC | CASSQDPAVSGANVLTF
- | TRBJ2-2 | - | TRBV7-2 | TGTGCCAGCAGCTCGGTATCAACTCTAAACACCGGGGAGCTGTTTTTT | CASSSVSTLNTGELFF
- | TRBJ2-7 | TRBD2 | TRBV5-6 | TGTGCCAGCAGGACTAGCGGGAGGGCGGGCGAGCAGTACTTC | CASRTSGRAGEQYF
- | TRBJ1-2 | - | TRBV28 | TGTGCCAGCAGTTTATCCCCGGGAGGCTACACCTTC | CASSLSPGGYTF
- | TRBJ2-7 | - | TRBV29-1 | TGCAGCGTTGTGGGACCAGACTCCTACGAGCAGTACTTC | CSVVGPDSYEQYF
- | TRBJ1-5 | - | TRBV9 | TGTGCCAGCAGCGTAGGCCTCAATCAGCCCCAGCATTTT | CASSVGLNQPQHF
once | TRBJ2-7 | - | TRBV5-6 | TGTGCCAGCAGTCTACCGGGAAAAGAGATCTACGAGCAGTACTTC | CASSLPGKEIYEQYF
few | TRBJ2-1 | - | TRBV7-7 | TGTGCCAGCAGCTCAGGGTCCAATGAGCAGTTCTTC | CASSSGSNEQFF
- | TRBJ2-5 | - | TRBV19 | TGTGCCAGTAGTATCCCCCCGGGGACCCAGTACTTC | CASSIPPGTQYF
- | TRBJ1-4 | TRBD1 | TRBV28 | TGTGCCAGCAGTTTGATGGGGGGGACAGCCAATGAAAAACTGTTTTTT | CASSLMGGTANEKLFF
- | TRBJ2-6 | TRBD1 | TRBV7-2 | TGTGCCAGCAGCCTAAATACAGGGGCTGGGGCCAACGTCCTGACTTTC | CASSLNTGAGANVLTF
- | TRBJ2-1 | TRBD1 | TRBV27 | TGTGCCAGCAGTTCATACAGGGGGCGCTACGGCAATGAGCAGTTCTTC | CASSSYRGRYGNEQFF
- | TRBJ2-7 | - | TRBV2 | TGTGCCAGCAGTGGACTAGTCTACGAGCAGTACTTC | CASSGLVYEQYF
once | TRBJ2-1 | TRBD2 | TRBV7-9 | TGTGCCAGCAGCCGACTAGCGGGAGAGGATGAGCAGTTCTTC | CASSRLAGEDEQFF
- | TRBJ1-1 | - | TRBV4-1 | TGCGCCAGCAGCCAGCTGGGTTTGGGGAACACTGAAGCTTTCTTT | CASSQLGLGNTEAFF
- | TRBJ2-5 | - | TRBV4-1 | TGCGCCAGCAGCCAAGGGGCAGGGCGTTACTTC | CASSQGAGRYF
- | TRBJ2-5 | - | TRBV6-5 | TGTGCCAGCAGTTACACTATCCGGGAGACCCAGTACTTC | CASSYTIRETQYF
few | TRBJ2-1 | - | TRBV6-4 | TGTGCCAGCAGCAGCGGTGAGGACAATGAGCAGTTCTTC | CASSSGEDNEQFF
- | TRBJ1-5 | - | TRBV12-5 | TGTGCTAGTGGCCCTGGCGCGGGGAGCAATCAGCCCCAGCATTTT | CASGPGAGSNQPQHF
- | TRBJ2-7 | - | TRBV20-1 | TGCAGTGCTAGCCTAGGGGTCGAGCAGTACTTC | CSASLGVEQYF
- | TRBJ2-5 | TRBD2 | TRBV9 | TGTGCCAGCAGCGCGGGGACTAGCGGGAGTGAGACCCAGTACTTC | CASSAGTSGSETQYF
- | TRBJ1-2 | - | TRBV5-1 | TGCGCCAGCAGCCCGACAGACTATGGCTACACCTTC | CASSPTDYGYTF
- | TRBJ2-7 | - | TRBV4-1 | TGCGCCAGCAGCCCCCCAGGGGACGAGCAGTACTTC | CASSPPGDEQYF
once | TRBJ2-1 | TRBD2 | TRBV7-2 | TGTGCCAGCACCACGCCCCTTCATACCGGGGGGGGTAATGAGCAGTTCTTC | CASTTPLHTGGGNEQFF
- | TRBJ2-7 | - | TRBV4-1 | TGCGCCAGCAGCCAAGAAAGAGGCAGGGAATCGTACGAGCAGTACTTC | CASSQERGRESYEQYF
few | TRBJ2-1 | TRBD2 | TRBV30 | TGTGCCTGGAGTGTACTATATAGCGGGAGACCCAATGAGCAGTTCTTC | CAWSVLYSGRPNEQFF
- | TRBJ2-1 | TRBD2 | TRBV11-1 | TGTGCCAGCAGCGGGCCCGGGACTAGCGCGGGGGAGCAGTTCTTC | CASSGPGTSAGEQFF
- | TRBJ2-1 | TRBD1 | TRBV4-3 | TGCGCCAGCAGCCAAGTAGACAGGGGAGGAAGTAATGAGCAGTTCTTC | CASSQVDRGGSNEQFF
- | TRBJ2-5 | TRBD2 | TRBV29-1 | TGCAGCGCACTCGGGCGGGGGAGGGAGACCCAGTACTTC | CSALGRGRETQYF
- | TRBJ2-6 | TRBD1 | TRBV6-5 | TGTGCCAGCAGTTCAACAGGGGCCGGGGCCAACGTCCTGACTTTC | CASSSTGAGANVLTF
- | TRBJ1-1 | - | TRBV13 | TGTGCCAGCAGCTTAATCGCGGTGGGAAACACTGAAGCTTTCTTT | CASSLIAVGNTEAFF
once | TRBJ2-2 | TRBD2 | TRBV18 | TGTGCCAGCTCACCACCGTCTAGCGGGAGGGCAACCGGGGAGCTGTTTTTT | CASSPPSSGRATGELFF
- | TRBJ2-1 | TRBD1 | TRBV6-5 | TGTGCCAGCAGTTCAGAACAGGGGGAGTCTGGGAATGAGCAGTTCTTC | CASSSEQGESGNEQFF
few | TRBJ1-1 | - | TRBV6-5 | TGTGCCAGCAGTTACTTAGGGACACGGAAATCTTTCTTT | CASSYLGTRKSFF
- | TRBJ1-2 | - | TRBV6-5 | TGTGCCAGCAGTCGGACTGGAGGACGTGGCTACACCTTC | CASSRTGGRGYTF
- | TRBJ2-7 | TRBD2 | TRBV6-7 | TGTGCCAGCATGGCTAGCGGGACTTACGAGCAGTACTTC | CASMASGTYEQYF